This TCR beta chain was captured by sequencing in a study of response to subunit inactivated influenza vaccine. This clonotype was recorded a few times. Its specificity is unknown. Via MiXCR, TCRdb re-called the RT-PCR reads, giving one row per CDR3 protein. The sample contains about 500,000 distinct CDR3 sequences, around 13% of which appear only once. Points from the study as a whole: Researchers suggested that each seasonal influenza vaccination recruits few new T cells.

Per germline, CDR1 SGHDN and CDR2 FVKESK. The CDR3 covers 16 residues. V was trimmed by 4 bases and J by 0 bases, leaving 13 bases between them. This clonotype originated in a man aged 50 to 59 who received an inactivated influenza vaccine. The rearrangement joins TRBV14 to TRBJ2-1; D perhaps matches TRBD2 (5 bases). This specimen consisted of PBMCs from blood, obtained 45 days after vaccination. The CDR3 nucleotides are TGTGCCAGCAGCCCCCGGGATAGTCCCTCCTACAATGAGCAGTTCTTC. Translating gives CASSPRDSPSYNEQFF.